The clone carrying this TCR beta chain was counted only a few times. Its specificity is unknown. This record belongs to a study of CD8 T cells in ankylosing spondylitis. The CDR3 is 15 residues long. Germline CDR1 is SGHVS and CDR2 is FQNEAQ. Trimming cost V 0 bases and J 0 bases, with 6 bases left between them. Points from the study as a whole: It appeared that ankylosing spondylitis blood was characterized by a TCR beta motif of several highly homologous variants.

Each CDR3 protein gets one entry after TCRdb re-called the 5' RACE reads with MiXCR. The table shows roughly 90,000 distinct CDR3 sequences, with about 8.1% occurring only once. This chain connects TRBV7-8 to TRBJ1-5; D is unresolved. The sequence derives from a male donor with ankylosing spondylitis. The sequenced material came from blood, either unsorted or a sorted T cell fraction (not recorded which). CDR3 residues: CASSLAWDSNQPQHF. In DNA form, the CDR3 reads TGTGCCAGCAGCTTAGCGTGGGATAGCAATCAGCCCCAGCATTTT.